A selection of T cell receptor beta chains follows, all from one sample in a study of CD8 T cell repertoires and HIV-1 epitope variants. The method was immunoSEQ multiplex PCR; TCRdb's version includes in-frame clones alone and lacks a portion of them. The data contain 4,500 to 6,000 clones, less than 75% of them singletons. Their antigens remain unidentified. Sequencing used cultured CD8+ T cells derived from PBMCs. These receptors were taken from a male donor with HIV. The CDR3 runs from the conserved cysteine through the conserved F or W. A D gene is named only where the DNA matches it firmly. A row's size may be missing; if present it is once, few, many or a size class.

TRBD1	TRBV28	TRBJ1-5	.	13	TGTGCCAGCAGCCGACAGGGAAGGGAGCCCCAGCATTTT	CASSRQGREPQHF
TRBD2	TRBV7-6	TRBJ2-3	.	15	TGTGCCAGCAGTCTGCGGACTAGCGGGCGGGATACGCAGTATTTT	CASSLRTSGRDTQYF
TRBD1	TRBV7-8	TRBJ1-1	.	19	TGTGCCAGCAGCTTAGTCGCTACCTTTTTGACAGGGGAGGACACTGAAGCTTTCTTT	CASSLVATFLTGEDTEAFF
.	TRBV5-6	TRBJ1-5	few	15	TGTGCCAGCAGCTTGGGGACGGGGGGCCGTAGGCCCCAGCATTTT	CASSLGTGGRRPQHF
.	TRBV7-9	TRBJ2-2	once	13	TGTGCCAGCAACAAAGGGGTCACCGGGGAGCTGTTTTTT	CASNKGVTGELFF
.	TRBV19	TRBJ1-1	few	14	TGTGCCAGCCGCCCCGAGGCCATGAACACTGAAGCTTTCTTT	CASRPEAMNTEAFF
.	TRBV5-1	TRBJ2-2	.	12	TGCGCCAGCAGCTTTGGGTCCGGGGAGCTGTTTTTT	CASSFGSGELFF
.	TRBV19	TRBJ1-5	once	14	TGTGCCAGTAGTATCTTAGGGGGGCTTCAGCCCCAGCATTTT	CASSILGGLQPQHF
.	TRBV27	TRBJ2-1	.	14	TGTGCCAGCAGTTTAGGGGACTCGTACAATGAGCAGTTCTTC	CASSLGDSYNEQFF
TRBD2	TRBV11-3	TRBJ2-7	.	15	TGTGCCAGCAGCTTAGGGGCGGGGGACGCCTACGAGCAGTACTTC	CASSLGAGDAYEQYF
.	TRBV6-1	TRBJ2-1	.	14	TGTGCCAGCGGGACATCAGGGTCCTGGGATGAGCAGTTCTTC	CASGTSGSWDEQFF
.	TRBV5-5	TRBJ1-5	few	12	TGTGCCAGCAGCGATCACAATCAGCCCCAGCATTTT	CASSDHNQPQHF
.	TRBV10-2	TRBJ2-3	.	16	TGCGCCAGCAGTGAGTCGCTGAGACTTGGCACAGATACGCAGTATTTT	CASSESLRLGTDTQYF
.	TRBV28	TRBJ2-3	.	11	TGTGCCAGCAAAGGGATAGATACGCAGTATTTT	CASKGIDTQYF
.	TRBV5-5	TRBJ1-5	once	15	TGTGCCAGCAGCTTGGAGGGAGGCTTGAATCAGCCCCAGCATTTT	CASSLEGGLNQPQHF
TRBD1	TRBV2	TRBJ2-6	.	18	TGTGCCAGCAGAAGAGGTCGACAGGGGGCTTCTGGGGCCAACGTCCTGACTTTC	CASRRGRQGASGANVLTF
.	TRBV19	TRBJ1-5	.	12	TGTGCCAGTAGTCTAGGGGGTCAGCCCCAGCATTTT	CASSLGGQPQHF
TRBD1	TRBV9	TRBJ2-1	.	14	TGTGCCAGCAGCGCACCAGACAGGGGCAATGAGCAGTTCTTC	CASSAPDRGNEQFF
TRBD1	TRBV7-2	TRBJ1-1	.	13	TGTGCCAGCAGCCAGGGGGGCGGATCTGAAGCTTTCTTT	CASSQGGGSEAFF
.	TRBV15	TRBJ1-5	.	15	TGTGCCACCAGCCCCGAGGGGGACAGCAATCAGCCCCAGCATTTT	CATSPEGDSNQPQHF
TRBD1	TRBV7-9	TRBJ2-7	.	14	TGTGCCAGCAGCTTCGGACAGGGGGACTACGAGCAGTACTTC	CASSFGQGDYEQYF
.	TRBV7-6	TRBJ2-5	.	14	TGTGCCAGCAGCTTAGCGGGAGGAGGGGAGACCCAGTACTTC	CASSLAGGGETQYF
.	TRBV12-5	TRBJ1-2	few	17	TGTGCTAGTGGTTTGGCCCCCGGGGGGCGGGCTAACTATGGCTACACCTTC	CASGLAPGGRANYGYTF
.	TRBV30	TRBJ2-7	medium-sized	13	TGTGCCTGGAGTGTAGGCGGGATTCCCGAGCAGTACTTC	CAWSVGGIPEQYF
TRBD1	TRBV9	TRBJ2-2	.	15	TGTGCCAGCAGCCCGACGCAGGGGGCCACCGGGGAGCTGTTTTTT	CASSPTQGATGELFF
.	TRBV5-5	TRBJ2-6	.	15	TGTGCCAGCAGCCCCGATTTCCCCGGGGCCAACGTCCTGACTTTC	CASSPDFPGANVLTF
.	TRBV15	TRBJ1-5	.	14	TGTGCCACCAGCAGAGATCTCGGCAATCAGCCCCAGCATTTT	CATSRDLGNQPQHF
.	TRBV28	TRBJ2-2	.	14	TGTGCCAGCAGATCTCGGGTGAACACCGGGGAGCTGTTTTTT	CASRSRVNTGELFF
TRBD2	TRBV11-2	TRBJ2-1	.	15	TGTGCCAGCAGCTTACGAGCGGGAGTCGTTAATGAGCAGTTCTTC	CASSLRAGVVNEQFF
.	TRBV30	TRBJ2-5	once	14	TGTGCCTGGAGTGGTACAATAAGGGAAGAGACCCAGTACTTC	CAWSGTIREETQYF
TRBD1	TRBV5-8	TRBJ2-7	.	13	TGTGCCAGCAGCTTGGGACAGGGGAACGAGCAGTACTTC	CASSLGQGNEQYF
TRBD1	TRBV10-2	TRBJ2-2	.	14	TGCGCCACACGAGAGGGGGCCTACACCGGGGAGCTGTTTTTT	CATREGAYTGELFF
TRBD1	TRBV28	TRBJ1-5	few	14	TGTGCCAGCAGTCTCGGACAGGGGACTCAGCCCCAGCATTTT	CASSLGQGTQPQHF
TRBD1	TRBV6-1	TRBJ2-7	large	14	TGTGCCAGCAGACAGGGGGCTTCCTCCTACGAGCAGTACTTC	CASRQGASSYEQYF
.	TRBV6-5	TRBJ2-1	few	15	TGTGCCAGCAGTTACGGGGGCAGGGGTTATGATGAGCAGTTCTTC	CASSYGGRGYDEQFF
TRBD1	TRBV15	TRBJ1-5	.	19	TGTGCCACCAGCAGAGATTTTCCCTCCGGGACAGAGTTAAATCAGCCCCAGCATTTT	CATSRDFPSGTELNQPQHF
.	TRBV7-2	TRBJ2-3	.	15	TGTGCCAGCAGCCCGGACCTCTTGAGCACAGATACGCAGTATTTT	CASSPDLLSTDTQYF
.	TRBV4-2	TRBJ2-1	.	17	TGTGCCAGCAGCCAAGTGACAGGGAGGGAGGGATACAATGAGCAGTTCTTC	CASSQVTGREGYNEQFF
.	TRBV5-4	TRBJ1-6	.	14	TGTGCCAGCAGCTTCCGGGGGGGGAATTCACCCCTCCACTTT	CASSFRGGNSPLHF
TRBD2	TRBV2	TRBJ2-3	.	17	TGTGCCAGCAGTGGGGGACTAGCGGGGTCTAGCACAGATACGCAGTATTTT	CASSGGLAGSSTDTQYF